These 2 T cell receptor beta chains were sequenced from one sample in a study of Graves' ophthalmopathy and Graves' hyperthyroidism. The TCR beta CDR3 regions underwent amplification from RNA transcripts. An initial RT-PCR round employing HTBI primers preceded a second-round multiplex PCR. MiXCR, run by TCRdb on the multiplex PCR reads, gives a single entry per CDR3 protein. The sample includes roughly 700,000 distinct CDR3 sequences, 40% seen only once; the top ten take approximately 43%. Source material: peripheral blood. These receptors were collected from an adult man with Graves' ophthalmopathy.

This clonotype has only one observation. The V and J genes are TRBV19 and TRBJ1-1; D ambiguous. Germline CDR1 is LNHDA and CDR2 is SQIVND (reference sequence). The length of the CDR3 is 15 residues. V lost 5 bases and J 4 bases, leaving 17 bases between the germline ends. CDR3 sequence (DNA): TGTGCCAGTAGTGAAAGGCCGAGTTCGGGCACTGAAGCTTTCTTT. Its protein is CASSERPSSGTEAFF.

J is TRBJ1-2 and V is TRBV2; D is perhaps TRBD1 (6 bases). Germline V gene data show CDR1 as SNHLY and CDR2 as FYNNEI. The CDR3 has 13 amino acids. V lost 3 bases to trimming and J lost 8 bases, with 13 bases between them. This chain's CDR3 is CASSEEGVEGYTF. The CDR3 DNA is TGTGCCAGCAGTGAGGAGGGGGTGGAAGGCTACACCTTC.